The TCR beta chain described here comes from a study of CXCR3-negative and CXCR3-positive naive CD8 T cells (dated 2019 in TCRdb). Concerning the study at large: In total, about 135 million TRB reads were obtained, or roughly 1.5 +/- 0.3 million reads per library. Diversity and physicochemical repertoire analyses were performed on around 10 donors pooled from two independent experiments. For the TRBV-TRBJ cluster analysis, the naive subsets came from roughly 5 donors, while the memory cells came from 3 donors. Overall study outcomes, separate from this receptor: Compared with CXCR3-negative naive cells, CXCR3-positive naive cells had TRB CDR3s with higher hydrophobicity (lower Kidera factor 4), lower energy, and higher strength and volume indices. CXCR3 expression partially decreased after cryopreservation, so most assays used freshly isolated PBMCs. Repertoire diversity was comparably high in both naive subsets but much lower in memory CD8+ T cells. Because surface CD5, which has been linked to self-reactivity in mice, was comparable between naive subsets, TCR interaction strength was also inferred from TRB CDR3 physicochemical properties. Similar TRBV-TRBJ usage was shown by naive CXCR3-negative and CXCR3-positive cells from the same donor, whereas distinct patterns were shown by memory cells.

The instrument given in TCRdb is NextSeq 550. The Human TCR Profiling Kit (MiLaboratory) was used to make UMI-labeled 5' RACE TRB cDNA libraries. cDNA synthesis used the entire amount of extracted RNA, and PCR amplification then used the entire amount of cDNA produced. Libraries were prepared in parallel using an identical number of PCR cycles. Processing in the source paper ran as follows. With a requirement of at least two reads per UMI, MIGEC and MiXCR extracted about 50,000 +/- 10,000 unique UMI-labeled TRB cDNA molecules per library. An average of approximately 40,000 +/- 10,000 functional in-frame TRB CDR3 nucleotide clonotypes without stop codons was found per library. Diversity metrics, including normalized Shannon-Wiener and Chao1, were computed in VDJtools after downsampling to 5000 UMI-labeled TRB molecules per sample. VDJtools computed clonotype-size-weighted physicochemical properties of the central five CDR3 residues: interaction energy, strength, volume and Kidera factor 4. TCRdb reprocessed the reads, so every CDR3 protein sequence counts as one entry and DNA is not shown. The V and J calls and clone size are TCRdb's, not the authors'. This sample's clone table shows 130,000 to 150,000 distinct CDR3 sequences. The ten largest account for approximately 0.28% of the sample.

For each CD8+ T cell subset, flow sorting was done in triplicate, and around 300,000 cells per subset went directly into RLT lysis buffer. To keep memory contaminants out, a stringent definition of naive CD8+ T cells was applied: CD45RO-CCR7+CD27+CD95-. Peripheral blood mononuclear cells were isolated from buffy coats using standard density gradient centrifugation. A FACSAria III was used to flow-sort naive CD8+ T cells into CXCR3-negative and CXCR3-positive populations. Total RNA was extracted from sorted cells using an RNeasy Mini Kit. The CDR3 numbers 16 residues from cysteine through phenylalanine. The DNA is unrecorded. Based on the germline V gene, the CDR1 and CDR2 sequences are SGHRS and YFSETQ. Points on this clonotype: Its antigen target is currently unknown.

This receptor was identified in a human donor in good health. Some clones in this sample may be carry-over from other donors' samples. Sequencing input: naive CXCR3+ CD8+ T cells from blood. The sample's cell subset or site label is to be understood as: CD45RO-CCR7+CD27+CD95- naive CD8+ T cells expressing CXCR3 (TNR3+). This chain is built from TRBV5-1 and TRBJ2-1. The CDR3 protein sequence reads: CATQPSSRSPYNEQFF.